This entry is about one T cell receptor beta chain. Antigen: not known. Repertoires were generated with immunoSEQ multiplex PCR, while TCRdb's copy carries only in-frame clones and drops some. The profile covers 100,000 to 150,000 clones, with 75% to 90% appearing a single time and approximately 2% taken by the ten largest. These data belong to a study of cytomegalovirus exposure and HLA in healthy donors. Findings and limits, study-wide: Investigators reported about 160 TCR beta chains as tied to cytomegalovirus.

Per the germline V gene, CDR1 is MNHEY and CDR2 is SVGAGI. V lost 0 bases and J 3 bases, leaving 12 bases between the germline ends. CDR3 length equals 15 residues. The sequenced material came from PBMCs. This chain links TRBV6-5 with TRBJ2-7, with D tentatively TRBD2 (5 bases). This sequence was found in a woman between 18 and 29 years old in good health and CMV-seronegative. CDR3 sequence: CASSYSIGVHYEQYF. The CDR3 nucleotides are TGTGCCAGCAGTTACTCGATCGGGGTCCACTACGAGCAGTACTTC.